Below, one TCR beta chain is given with its context. Antigen: not known. The CDR3 contains 21 residues. These data are taken from a study of T cell responses to AZD1222 COVID-19 vaccine. Study conclusions and caveats: Reports say nearly half of spike-specific TCRs go after unmutated variant regions. The study identified only 6 or 7 AZD1222 recipients as seropositive at baseline. Spike-specific TCR breadth and depth rose after two AZD1222 doses. At 160-218 and 743-854, vaccine-associated CD4 TCRs were dominant, and they spanned spike.

Profiling relied on immunoSEQ multiplex PCR, and the TCRdb table lists in-frame clones only, not all of them. Found here are 150,000 to 200,000 clones, about 91% of them singletons; the top ten hold around 0.98%. The chain links TRBV21-1 to TRBJ1-5; the table assigns TRBD1, which was not confirmed against the DNA. TRBV21-1 is noted as a pseudogene. Sequenced material: peripheral blood, taken 28 days after the second AZD1222 dose. This sequence originates from an adult who received the AZD1222 COVID-19 vaccine. CDR3: CASSKLDRGFVRAYSNQPQHF. The CDR3 nucleotides read TGTGCCAGCAGTAAACTGGACAGGGGGTTCGTGCGGGCGTATAGCAATCAGCCCCAGCATTTT.